The rows below give T cell receptor beta chains drawn from one sample of a study of blood T cell repertoires in COVID-19. Data came from immunoSEQ multiplex PCR; TCRdb stores just in-frame clones and leaves some out. The table has more than 12,000 clones, 85% to 90% seen once. What was sequenced was peripheral blood. These receptors originate from a human donor in a cohort sampled during active COVID-19. Each CDR3 is given with its conserved first and last residue. Fields, in order: CDR3 protein, J gene, D gene, V gene. The D gene is left open where the match is weak.

CDR3 protein: CASTRGGGRYGYTF; J gene: TRBJ1-2; D gene: TRBD1; V gene: TRBV19
CDR3 protein: CASSYSGRRDEQFF; J gene: TRBJ2-1; D gene: TRBD2; V gene: TRBV6-5
CDR3 protein: CATRPGQGYEQYF; J gene: TRBJ2-7; D gene: TRBD1; V gene: TRBV28
CDR3 protein: CASSVVASGNEQFF; J gene: TRBJ2-1; D gene: TRBD2; V gene: TRBV9
CDR3 protein: CASSRAATGYYGYTF; J gene: TRBJ1-2; D gene: -; V gene: TRBV14
CDR3 protein: CASSLSGQGGVEQYF; J gene: TRBJ2-7; D gene: TRBD1; V gene: TRBV11-2
CDR3 protein: CASSVEGALFGYTF; J gene: TRBJ1-2; D gene: -; V gene: TRBV9
CDR3 protein: CASSSLGLRLTSGNTIYF; J gene: TRBJ1-3; D gene: -; V gene: TRBV11-2
CDR3 protein: CASRGGTVANYGYTF; J gene: TRBJ1-2; D gene: TRBD1; V gene: TRBV19
CDR3 protein: CASSPWDREYGYEQYF; J gene: TRBJ2-7; D gene: TRBD1; V gene: TRBV7-2
CDR3 protein: CASSESLGQRPYSNQPQHF; J gene: TRBJ1-5; D gene: TRBD1; V gene: TRBV6-1
CDR3 protein: CASSPDRGKADTQYF; J gene: TRBJ2-3; D gene: TRBD1; V gene: TRBV5-6
CDR3 protein: CASSLSGAPAYEQYF; J gene: TRBJ2-7; D gene: -; V gene: TRBV27
CDR3 protein: CATSAGGMGTIYF; J gene: TRBJ1-3; D gene: -; V gene: TRBV15
CDR3 protein: CASSPGTRYEQYF; J gene: TRBJ2-7; D gene: -; V gene: TRBV6-6
CDR3 protein: CASSPGTGLYGYTF; J gene: TRBJ1-2; D gene: TRBD1; V gene: TRBV5-1
CDR3 protein: CASSGTGRGSGELFF; J gene: TRBJ2-2; D gene: TRBD1; V gene: TRBV19
CDR3 protein: CASSSRLAGGRNEQFF; J gene: TRBJ2-1; D gene: TRBD2; V gene: TRBV6-5
CDR3 protein: CAWSYTGGAGGYTF; J gene: TRBJ1-2; D gene: TRBD1; V gene: TRBV30
CDR3 protein: CASSRPGGAGSSYEQYF; J gene: TRBJ2-7; D gene: TRBD2; V gene: TRBV6-6
CDR3 protein: CASSLTAGGVHEQFF; J gene: TRBJ2-1; D gene: TRBD2; V gene: TRBV7-9
CDR3 protein: CASETLDRANYGYTF; J gene: TRBJ1-2; D gene: TRBD1; V gene: TRBV5-4
CDR3 protein: CASSLGQYTEAFF; J gene: TRBJ1-1; D gene: -; V gene: TRBV11-2
CDR3 protein: CASSALSSTDTQYF; J gene: TRBJ2-3; D gene: -; V gene: TRBV9
CDR3 protein: CARDIGFGQYYEQYF; J gene: TRBJ2-7; D gene: -; V gene: TRBV4-3
CDR3 protein: CASSEGQGSTDTQYF; J gene: TRBJ2-3; D gene: TRBD1; V gene: TRBV6-1
CDR3 protein: CASSPWRETQETQYF; J gene: TRBJ2-5; D gene: -; V gene: TRBV14
CDR3 protein: CASSLGLAGGRRSYNEQFF; J gene: TRBJ2-1; D gene: TRBD2; V gene: TRBV11-2
CDR3 protein: CATSDPTRGGGETQYF; J gene: TRBJ2-5; D gene: -; V gene: TRBV24-1
CDR3 protein: CAGPKDRVDRGHYEQYF; J gene: TRBJ2-7; D gene: TRBD1; V gene: TRBV27
CDR3 protein: CASSQSTGVAEAFF; J gene: TRBJ1-1; D gene: TRBD1; V gene: TRBV23-1
CDR3 protein: CSVDNPGEHGYTF; J gene: TRBJ1-2; D gene: -; V gene: TRBV29-1
CDR3 protein: CASSMDSYQPQHF; J gene: TRBJ1-5; D gene: -; V gene: TRBV19
CDR3 protein: CASQGWTEAFF; J gene: TRBJ1-1; D gene: -; V gene: TRBV19
CDR3 protein: CASSPGWVETNEQFF; J gene: TRBJ2-1; D gene: -; V gene: TRBV11-3
CDR3 protein: CASSNLAASYNEQFF; J gene: TRBJ2-1; D gene: TRBD2; V gene: TRBV19
CDR3 protein: CASSIDPSGSYEQYF; J gene: TRBJ2-7; D gene: TRBD2; V gene: TRBV19
CDR3 protein: CASSRQGEQFF; J gene: TRBJ2-1; D gene: -; V gene: TRBV27
CDR3 protein: CASSSLSGTGFVYEQFF; J gene: TRBJ2-1; D gene: TRBD1; V gene: TRBV19
CDR3 protein: CSVGLAGVTDTQYF; J gene: TRBJ2-3; D gene: TRBD2; V gene: TRBV29-1
CDR3 protein: CASSGQDYGYTF; J gene: TRBJ1-2; D gene: TRBD1; V gene: TRBV4-3
CDR3 protein: CASSSGGVSYNEQFF; J gene: TRBJ2-1; D gene: TRBD2; V gene: TRBV14
CDR3 protein: CASILAANNQPQHF; J gene: TRBJ1-5; D gene: -; V gene: TRBV28
CDR3 protein: CASSYTEAFF; J gene: TRBJ1-1; D gene: -; V gene: TRBV2
CDR3 protein: CASREIGVEWYAEQFF; J gene: TRBJ2-1; D gene: -; V gene: TRBV2